This TCR beta chain was recovered during a study of sequential checkpoint blockade in melanoma. Whole-study context: First-line arms were nivolumab then ipilimumab, or the reverse, randomized 1:1.

Treatment indicated: randomized to nivolumab then ipilimumab (arm A) or the reverse (arm B). Profiling relied on immunoSEQ multiplex PCR, and the TCRdb table lists in-frame clones only, not all of them. The sample lists 10,000 to 15,000 clones; 61% were seen once. This clone has only a few counts. A junction boundary mismatches the germline segment, possibly from a read error. The sample consisted of CD8+ T cells sorted from blood (inferred from file names), taken from a patient given nivolumab and ipilimumab in sequence. The clonotype was recovered from a human donor with melanoma.

CDR3 region: CASRLDSQETQYF. The CDR3 nucleotides are TGTGCCAGCAGGTTGGACAGCCAAGAGACCCAGTACTTC. The genes are TRBV5-6 and TRBJ2-5; tentative D call: TRBD1 (6 bases). The CDR3 totals 13 residues. Germline CDR1 reads SGHDT; CDR2 reads YYEEEE.